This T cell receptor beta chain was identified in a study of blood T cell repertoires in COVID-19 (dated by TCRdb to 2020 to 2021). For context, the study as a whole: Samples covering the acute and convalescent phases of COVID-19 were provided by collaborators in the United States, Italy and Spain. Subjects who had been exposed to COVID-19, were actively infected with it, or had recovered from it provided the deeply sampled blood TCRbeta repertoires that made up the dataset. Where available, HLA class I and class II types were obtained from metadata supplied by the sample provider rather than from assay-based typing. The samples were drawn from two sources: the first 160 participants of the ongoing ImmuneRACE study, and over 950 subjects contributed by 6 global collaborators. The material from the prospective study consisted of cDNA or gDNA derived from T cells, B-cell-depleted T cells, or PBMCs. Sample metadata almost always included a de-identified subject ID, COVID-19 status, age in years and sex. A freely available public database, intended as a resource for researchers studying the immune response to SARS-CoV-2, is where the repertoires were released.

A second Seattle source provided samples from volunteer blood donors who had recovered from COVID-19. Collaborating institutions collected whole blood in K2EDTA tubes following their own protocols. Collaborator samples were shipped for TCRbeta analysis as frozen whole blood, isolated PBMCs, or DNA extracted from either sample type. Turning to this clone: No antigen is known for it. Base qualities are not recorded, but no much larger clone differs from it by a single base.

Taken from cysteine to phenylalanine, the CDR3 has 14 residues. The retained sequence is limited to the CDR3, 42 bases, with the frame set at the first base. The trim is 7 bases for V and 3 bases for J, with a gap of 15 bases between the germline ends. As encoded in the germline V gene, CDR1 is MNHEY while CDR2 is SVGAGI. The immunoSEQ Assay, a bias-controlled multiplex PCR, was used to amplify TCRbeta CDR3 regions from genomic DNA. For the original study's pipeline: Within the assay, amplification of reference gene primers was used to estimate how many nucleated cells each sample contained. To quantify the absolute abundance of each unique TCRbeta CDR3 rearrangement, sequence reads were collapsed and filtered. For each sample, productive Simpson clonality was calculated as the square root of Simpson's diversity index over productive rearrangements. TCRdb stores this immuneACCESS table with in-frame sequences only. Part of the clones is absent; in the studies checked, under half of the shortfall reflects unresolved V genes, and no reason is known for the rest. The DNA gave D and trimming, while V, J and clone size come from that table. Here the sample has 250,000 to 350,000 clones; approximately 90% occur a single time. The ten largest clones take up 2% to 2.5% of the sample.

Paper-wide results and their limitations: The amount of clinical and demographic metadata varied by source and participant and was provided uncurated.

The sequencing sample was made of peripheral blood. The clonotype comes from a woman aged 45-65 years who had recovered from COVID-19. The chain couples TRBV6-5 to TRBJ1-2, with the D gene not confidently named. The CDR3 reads CASTPPGSHYGYTF. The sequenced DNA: TGTGCCAGCACCCCCCCCGGGTCTCACTATGGCTACACCTTC.